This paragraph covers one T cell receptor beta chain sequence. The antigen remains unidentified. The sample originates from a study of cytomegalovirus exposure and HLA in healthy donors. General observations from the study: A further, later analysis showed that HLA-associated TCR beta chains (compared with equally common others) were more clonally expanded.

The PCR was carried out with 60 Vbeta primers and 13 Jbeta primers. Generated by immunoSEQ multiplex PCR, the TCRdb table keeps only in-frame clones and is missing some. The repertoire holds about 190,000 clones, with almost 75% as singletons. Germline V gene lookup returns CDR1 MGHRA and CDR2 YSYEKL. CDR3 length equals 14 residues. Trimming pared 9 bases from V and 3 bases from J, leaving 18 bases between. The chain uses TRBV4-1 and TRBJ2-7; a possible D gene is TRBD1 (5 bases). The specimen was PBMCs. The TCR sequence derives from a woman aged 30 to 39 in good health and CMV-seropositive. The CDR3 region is CARWTTDTYYEQYF. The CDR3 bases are TGCGCCAGGTGGACCACGGACACTTACTACGAGCAGTACTTC.